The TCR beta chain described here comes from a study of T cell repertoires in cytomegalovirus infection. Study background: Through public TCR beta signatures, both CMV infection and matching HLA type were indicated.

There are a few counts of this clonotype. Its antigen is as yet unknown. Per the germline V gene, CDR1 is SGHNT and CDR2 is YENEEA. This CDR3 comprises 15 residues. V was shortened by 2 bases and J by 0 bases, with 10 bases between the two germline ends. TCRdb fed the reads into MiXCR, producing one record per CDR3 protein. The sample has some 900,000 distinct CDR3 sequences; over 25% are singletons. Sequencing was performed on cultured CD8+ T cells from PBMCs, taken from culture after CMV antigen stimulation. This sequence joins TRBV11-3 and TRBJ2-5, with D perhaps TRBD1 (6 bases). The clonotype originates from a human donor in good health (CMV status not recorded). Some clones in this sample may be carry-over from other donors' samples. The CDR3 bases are TGTGCCAGCAGCTTAAGAAGGGGGAACCAAGAGACCCAGTACTTC. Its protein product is CASSLRRGNQETQYF.